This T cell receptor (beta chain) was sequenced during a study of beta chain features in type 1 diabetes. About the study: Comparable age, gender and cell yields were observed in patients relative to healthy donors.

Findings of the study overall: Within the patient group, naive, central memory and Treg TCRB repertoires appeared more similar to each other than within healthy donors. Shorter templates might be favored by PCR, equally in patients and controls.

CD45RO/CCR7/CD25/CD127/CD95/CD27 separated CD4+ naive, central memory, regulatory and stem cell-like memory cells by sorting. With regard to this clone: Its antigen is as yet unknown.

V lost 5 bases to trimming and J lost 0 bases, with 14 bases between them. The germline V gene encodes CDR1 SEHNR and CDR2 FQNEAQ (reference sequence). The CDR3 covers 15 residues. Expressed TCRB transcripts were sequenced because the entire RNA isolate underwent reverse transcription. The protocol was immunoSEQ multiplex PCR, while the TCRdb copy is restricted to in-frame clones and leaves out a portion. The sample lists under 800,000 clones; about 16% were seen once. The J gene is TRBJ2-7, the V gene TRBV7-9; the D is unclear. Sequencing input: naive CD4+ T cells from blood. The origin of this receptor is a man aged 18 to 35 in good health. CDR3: CASSKGSPFSYEQYF. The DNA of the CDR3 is TGTGCCAGCAGCAAAGGATCCCCTTTCTCCTACGAGCAGTACTTC. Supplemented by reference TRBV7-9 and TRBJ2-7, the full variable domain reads DTGVSQNPRHKITKRGQNVTFRCDPISEHNRLYWYRQTLGQGPEFLTYFQNEAQLEKSRLLSDRFSAERPKGSFSTLEIQRTEQGDSAMYLCASSKGSPFSYEQYFGPGTRLTVT.